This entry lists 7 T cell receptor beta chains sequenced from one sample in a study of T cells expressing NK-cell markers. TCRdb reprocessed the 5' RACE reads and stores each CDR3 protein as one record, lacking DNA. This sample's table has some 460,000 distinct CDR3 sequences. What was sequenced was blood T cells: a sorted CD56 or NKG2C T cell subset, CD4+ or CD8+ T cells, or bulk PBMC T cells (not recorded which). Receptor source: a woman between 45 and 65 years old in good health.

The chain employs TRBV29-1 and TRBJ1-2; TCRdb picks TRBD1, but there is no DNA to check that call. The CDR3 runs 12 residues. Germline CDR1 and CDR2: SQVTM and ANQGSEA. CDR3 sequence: CSVPQGPYGYTF.

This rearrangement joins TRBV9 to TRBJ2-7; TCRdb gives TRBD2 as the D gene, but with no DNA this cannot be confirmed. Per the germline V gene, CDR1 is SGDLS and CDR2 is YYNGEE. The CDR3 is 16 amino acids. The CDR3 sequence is CASSPSLAGVSYEQYF.

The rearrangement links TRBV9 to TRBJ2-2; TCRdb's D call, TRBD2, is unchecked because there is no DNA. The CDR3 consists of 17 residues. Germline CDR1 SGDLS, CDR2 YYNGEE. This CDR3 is CASTLSTGISHTGELFF.

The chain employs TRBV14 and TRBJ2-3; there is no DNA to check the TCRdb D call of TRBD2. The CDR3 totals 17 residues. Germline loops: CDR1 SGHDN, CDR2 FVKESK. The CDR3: CASSQDPAGVVPDTQYF.

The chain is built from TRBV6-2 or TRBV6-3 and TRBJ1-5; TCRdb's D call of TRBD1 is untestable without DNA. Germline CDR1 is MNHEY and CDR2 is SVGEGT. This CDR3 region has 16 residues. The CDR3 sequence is CASRTPREHSNQPQHF.

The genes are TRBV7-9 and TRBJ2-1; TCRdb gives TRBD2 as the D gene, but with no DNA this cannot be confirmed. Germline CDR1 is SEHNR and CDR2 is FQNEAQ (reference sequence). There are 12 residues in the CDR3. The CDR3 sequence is CASSLFSGEQFF.

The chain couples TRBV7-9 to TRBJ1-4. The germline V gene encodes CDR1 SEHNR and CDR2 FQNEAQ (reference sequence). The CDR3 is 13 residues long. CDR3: CASSFKAEEKLFF.